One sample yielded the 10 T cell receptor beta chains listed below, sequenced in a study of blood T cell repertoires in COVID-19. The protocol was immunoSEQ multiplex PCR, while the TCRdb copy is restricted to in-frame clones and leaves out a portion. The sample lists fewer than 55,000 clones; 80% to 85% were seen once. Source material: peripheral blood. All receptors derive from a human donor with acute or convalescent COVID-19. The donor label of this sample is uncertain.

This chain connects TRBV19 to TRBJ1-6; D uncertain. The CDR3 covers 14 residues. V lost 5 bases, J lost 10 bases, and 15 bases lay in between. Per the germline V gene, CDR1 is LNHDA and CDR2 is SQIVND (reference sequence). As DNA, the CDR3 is TGTGCCAGTAGTGCCACACCAGCGGCCTCACCCCTCCACTTT. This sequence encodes CASSATPAASPLHF.

Here the CDR3 DNA reads TGTGCCAGCAGCCGGGACTGGGGTAGTAGATTCCTCAATGAGCAGTTCTTC. Its translation is CASSRDWGSRFLNEQFF. This chain uses TRBV5-6 with TRBJ2-1, with D possibly being TRBD2 (6 bases). Trimming cost V 4 bases and J 6 bases, with 23 bases left between them. The CDR3 has 17 amino acids. In germline, CDR1 is SGHDT, CDR2 YYEEEE.

The CDR3 protein is CASISTGRGATEAFF. The DNA of the CDR3 is TGTGCCAGTATATCCACCGGCAGGGGGGCCACTGAAGCTTTCTTT. The chain employs TRBV19 and TRBJ1-1, with 7 bases identical to TRBD1. The CDR3 sequence is 15 residues long. Germline assignment: CDR1 LNHDA and CDR2 SQIVND (reference sequence). The V and J ends lost 7 bases and 4 bases, in that order; junction bases with no gene match: 12. Full variable domain (outside the CDR3, taken from reference TRBV19 and TRBJ1-1): DGGITQSPKYLFRKEGQNVTLSCEQNLNHDAMYWYRQDPGQGLRLIYYSQIVNDFQKGDIAEGYSVSREKKESFPLTVTSAQKNPTAFYLCASISTGRGATEAFFGQGTRLTVV.

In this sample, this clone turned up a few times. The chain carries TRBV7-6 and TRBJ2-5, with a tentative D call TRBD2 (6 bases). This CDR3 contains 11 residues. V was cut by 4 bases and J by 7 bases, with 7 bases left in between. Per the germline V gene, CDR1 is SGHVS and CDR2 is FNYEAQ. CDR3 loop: CASSSLATQYF. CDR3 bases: TGTGCCAGCAGCTCACTAGCGACCCAGTACTTC.

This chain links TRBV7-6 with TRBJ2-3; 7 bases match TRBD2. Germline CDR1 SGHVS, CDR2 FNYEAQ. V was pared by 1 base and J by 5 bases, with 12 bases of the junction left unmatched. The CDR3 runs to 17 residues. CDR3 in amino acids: CASSLEVGGRLGDTQYF. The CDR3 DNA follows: TGTGCCAGCAGCTTAGAAGTGGGCGGGAGATTAGGAGATACGCAGTATTTT.

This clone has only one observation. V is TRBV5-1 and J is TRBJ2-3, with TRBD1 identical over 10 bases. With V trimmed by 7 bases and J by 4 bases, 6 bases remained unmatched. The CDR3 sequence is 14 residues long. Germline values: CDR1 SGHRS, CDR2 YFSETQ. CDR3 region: CASETGTGADTQYF. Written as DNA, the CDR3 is TGCGCCAGCGAAACCGGGACAGGGGCAGATACGCAGTATTTT.

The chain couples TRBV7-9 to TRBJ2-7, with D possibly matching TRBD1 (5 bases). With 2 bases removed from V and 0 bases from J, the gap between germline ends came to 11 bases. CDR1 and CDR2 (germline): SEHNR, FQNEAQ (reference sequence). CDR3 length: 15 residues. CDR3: CASSLSTGFSYEQYF. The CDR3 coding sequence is TGTGCCAGCAGCTTATCAACAGGCTTCTCCTACGAGCAGTACTTC.

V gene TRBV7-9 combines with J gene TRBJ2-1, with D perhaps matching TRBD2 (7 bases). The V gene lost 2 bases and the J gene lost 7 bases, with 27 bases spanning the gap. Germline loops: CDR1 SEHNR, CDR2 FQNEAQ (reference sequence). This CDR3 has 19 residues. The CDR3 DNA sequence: TGTGCCAGCAGCTTAATGGGAGGGGGTTTCGGTGGGAGACAGAATGAGCAGTTCTTC. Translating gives CASSLMGGGFGGRQNEQFF.

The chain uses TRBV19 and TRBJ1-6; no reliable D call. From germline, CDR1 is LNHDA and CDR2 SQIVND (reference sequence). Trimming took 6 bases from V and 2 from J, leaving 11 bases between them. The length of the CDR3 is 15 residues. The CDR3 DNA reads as TGTGCCAGTAGAATTGGGCCTCCCTATAATTCACCCCTCCACTTT. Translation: CASRIGPPYNSPLHF. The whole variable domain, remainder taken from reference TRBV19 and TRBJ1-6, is DGGITQSPKYLFRKEGQNVTLSCEQNLNHDAMYWYRQDPGQGLRLIYYSQIVNDFQKGDIAEGYSVSREKKESFPLTVTSAQKNPTAFYLCASRIGPPYNSPLHFGNGTRLTVT.

CDR3 loop: CASSLGGLNTEAFF. CDR3 coding DNA: TGTGCCAGCAGCCTGGGGGGGCTGAACACTGAAGCTTTCTTT. This rearrangement joins TRBV11-3 to TRBJ1-1, with D possibly being TRBD1 (6 bases). The germline gives CDR1 SGHNT, CDR2 YENEEA. Trimming removed 5 bases from V and 0 bases from J, with 10 bases in between. The CDR3 extends over 14 amino acids.